This entry concerns a single TCR beta chain. Indicated time point: baseline, week 1 (first vaccination visit). Regarding treatment: pre-vaccination baseline after standard-of-care therapy. This sample stems from a study of a mutant IDH1 vaccine in newly diagnosed glioma. Trimming removed 6 bases from V and 0 bases from J, with 18 bases in between. Per germline, CDR1 MNHEY and CDR2 SMNVEV (reference sequence). CDR3 length: 17 residues. The protocol was immunoSEQ multiplex PCR, while the TCRdb copy is restricted to in-frame clones and leaves out a portion. The table has fewer than 45,000 clones, about nine tenths seen once.

The receptor comes from a man aged 18-30 years with glioma. The chain combines TRBV27 with TRBJ1-5; D uncertain. The sequencing used PBMCs, collected from a glioma patient treated with radiotherapy, temozolomide or both. In nucleotides, the CDR3 is TGTGCCAGCAGCTCCGGTAGGACGGTTTATAGCAATCAGCCCCAGCATTTT. Its translation is CASSSGRTVYSNQPQHF.